This passage covers 10 T cell receptor beta chains from one sample sequenced in a study of human T cells and chemical hapten exposure (TCRdb year 2021). The library came from RACE. Reads for this sample came from a NextSeq 500. Using fastp at Q25 and MiXCR, TCRdb reprocessed the public reads and kept productive beta chains. Identical CDR3 proteins give one entry, which carries the most common genes and DNA. The sample table holds 340,000 or so distinct CDR3 sequences, of which roughly 6.9% were seen once. The leading ten clones occupy roughly 7.9% of the sample. Taken with the paper, the label for time point translates to: patch test 1, 2 weeks after DPC sensitization. This specimen's treatment or condition label, per the study, means: therapeutic diphenylcyclopropenone sensitization with weekly scalp DPC. The sample here was whole blood, taken in connection with sensitization to the hapten diphenylcyclopropenone (DPC). The receptors derive from a woman under 30 with alopecia areata. Some clones in this sample may be carry-over from other donors' samples.

This clonotype was seen a handful of times. This sequence joins TRBV2 and TRBJ2-2; 8 bases agree with TRBD2. The J segment lost 2 bases and the V segment lost 6 bases, leaving 17 bases of the junction unmatched. Germline loops: CDR1 SNHLY, CDR2 FYNNEI. CDR3 length: 19 amino acids. This chain's CDR3 is CASSIPRDGLAENTGELFF. In nucleotides, the CDR3 is TGTGCCAGCAGCATACCCCGCGATGGACTAGCAGAAAACACCGGGGAGCTGTTTTTT.

In its sample, this clonotype was seen a few times. V is TRBV15 and J is TRBJ2-7; D is unclear. V lost 0 bases, J lost 5 bases, and 8 bases lay in between. The CDR3 runs 13 residues. Germline V gene data show CDR1 as LNHNV and CDR2 as YYDKDF (reference sequence). The DNA of the CDR3 is TGTGCCACCAGCAGAGAGGGAACCCACGAGCAGTACTTC. It translates to CATSREGTHEQYF.

This chain links TRBV18 with TRBJ1-1; no clear D. The CDR3 runs 14 residues. CDR1 and CDR2 from the germline V gene are KGHSH and LQKENI. The germline V and J ends were trimmed by 0 bases and 4 bases, with 9 bases remaining between them. The CDR3 DNA reads TGTGCCAGCTCACCACCTGCTAGGCCCACTGAAGCTTTCTTT. The encoded protein is CASSPPARPTEAFF.

This clonotype was observed many times. The rearrangement joins TRBV4-3 to TRBJ2-3; D is unresolved. V dropped 0 bases and J dropped 0 bases, with 25 bases sitting between them. CDR1 is LGHNA and CDR2 is YSLEER in the germline V gene. The CDR3 totals 21 residues. The CDR3 DNA sequence: TGCGCCAGCAGCCAAGACTGGCCATACCCTTCTCGGTGGGCTAGCACAGATACGCAGTATTTT. The encoded protein is CASSQDWPYPSRWASTDTQYF.

This chain uses TRBV7-9 with TRBJ1-6; D unclear. Between the trimmed V and J ends, which lost 3 bases and 4 bases, there was a span of 10 bases. Looked up from germline, CDR1 is SEHNR and CDR2 is FQNEAQ (reference sequence). There are 15 residues in the CDR3. CDR3 sequence reads: CASSFPGEYNSPLHF. The CDR3, as DNA: TGTGCCAGCAGCTTCCCTGGGGAGTATAATTCACCCCTCCACTTT.

The chain combines TRBV6-4 with TRBJ2-6; perhaps TRBD1 as D (5 bases). The CDR3 length is 16 residues. Trimming cost V 6 bases and J 2 bases, with 14 bases left between them. Germline loops: CDR1 MRHNA, CDR2 SNTAGT. CDR3 protein: CASSDTTGTGANVLTF. CDR3 DNA: TGTGCCAGCAGCGACACTACAGGCACTGGGGCCAACGTCCTGACTTTC.

This clonotype was detected ten times or more. The chain joins TRBV20-1 to TRBJ1-5, with 7 bases that match TRBD1. CDR1 DFQATT and CDR2 SNEGSKA come from the germline V gene (reference sequence). V trimming: 1 base; J trimming: 5 bases; junction bases outside the gene matches: 2. The CDR3 has 13 amino acids. The CDR3 bases are TGCAGTGCTAGAGGGCAGGGGGATCAGCCCCAGCATTTT. It translates to CSARGQGDQPQHF.

This chain connects TRBV24-1 to TRBJ2-3; D possibly corresponds to TRBD2 (5 bases). CDR3 length: 14 residues. CDR1 KGHDR and CDR2 SFDVKD come from the germline V gene. Trimming removed 9 bases at V and 0 bases at J, with 12 bases between. The CDR3 coding sequence is TGTGCCACCTCACTAGGTCCGAGCACAGATACGCAGTATTTT. Translating it yields CATSLGPSTDTQYF.

The V gene is TRBV11-1, the J gene TRBJ1-3; perhaps TRBD1 as D (5 bases). V gave up 6 bases and J gave up 1 base, with 13 bases separating them. Germline CDR1 and CDR2: SGHAT and FQDESV (reference sequence). The CDR3 covers 15 residues. Here the CDR3 DNA reads TGTGCCAGCAGGGATCGAGGGACTTCTGGAAACACCATATATTTT. Amino acid sequence: CASRDRGTSGNTIYF.

This clonotype was seen many times. The chain is built from TRBV3-1 and TRBJ2-2; the D gene is possibly TRBD1 (6 bases). V lost 4 bases to trimming and J lost 6 bases, with 9 bases between them. Germline CDR1 is LGHDT and CDR2 is YNNKEL (reference sequence). This CDR3 is 13 amino acids long. The CDR3 coding sequence is TGTGCCAGCAGCCTTTGGGGGCCCGGGGAGCTGTTTTTT. It codes for CASSLWGPGELFF.